One and the same sample provided the 10 T cell receptor beta chains below, sequenced in a study of CD8+ T cells in alopecia areata. Reverse transcription of extracted RNA yielded cDNA, which provided the sequencing template. Only in-frame clones appear in the TCRdb table, and some are missing; sequencing was by immunoSEQ multiplex PCR. The sample shows 150,000 to 200,000 clones, around 55% of them seen only once. Sequenced: CD4+ T cells sorted from blood. These receptor sequences come from a human donor in good health.

The genes are TRBV30 and TRBJ2-3; TRBD2 is a possible D gene (6 bases). Germline CDR1 is GTSNPN and CDR2 is SVGIG (reference sequence). The CDR3 runs to 17 residues. Trimming left V 0 bases short and J 4 bases short, with 20 bases between. The CDR3 spells CAWSVKTGTLRADTQYF. The DNA of the CDR3 is TGTGCCTGGAGTGTGAAGACCGGGACTCTTCGCGCAGATACGCAGTATTTT.

J is TRBJ2-3 and V is TRBV5-6; D gene unclear. This CDR3 has 12 amino acids. From germline, CDR1 is SGHDT and CDR2 YYEEEE. The ends were cut back, 1 base at V and 7 bases at J, with 7 bases in the middle. This chain's CDR3 is CASSLTAYTQYF. The CDR3 coding sequence is TGTGCCAGCAGCTTGACGGCTTATACGCAGTATTTT.

This clone has a single count. The genes are TRBV5-4 and TRBJ1-2, with D possibly being TRBD1 (6 bases). Trimming took 1 base from V and 8 from J, leaving 15 bases between them. The CDR3 is 14 amino acids. CDR1 is SGHNT and CDR2 is YYREEE in the germline V gene (reference sequence). CDR3 in amino acids: CASSLSTGSSGYTF. The DNA of the CDR3 is TGTGCCAGCAGCTTGAGTACAGGGAGTTCGGGCTACACCTTC.

The chain combines TRBV25-1 with TRBJ2-7; D gene unclear. The ends were cut back, 6 bases at V and 3 bases at J, with 6 bases in the middle. This CDR3 contains 11 residues. Germline loops: CDR1 MGHDK, CDR2 SYGVNS. The CDR3 protein is CASSVLYEQYF. In DNA, the CDR3 is TGTGCCAGCAGCGTCCTCTACGAGCAGTACTTC.

Concerning this clone itself: Different DNA sequences within this sample yield the same CDR3. The J gene is TRBJ2-3, the V gene TRBV29-1; D is unresolved. Trimming removed 5 bases from V and 4 bases from J, with 7 bases in between. Germline CDR1 SQVTM, CDR2 ANQGSEA. There are 11 residues in the CDR3. In DNA form, the CDR3 reads TGCAGCGTTCCTAGGGCAGATACGCAGTATTTT. Protein sequence: CSVPRADTQYF.

The CDR3 loop reads CASLEIAKNIQYF. In nucleotides, the CDR3 is TGTGCCAGCCTGGAGATAGCCAAAAACATTCAGTACTTC. V is TRBV2 and J is TRBJ2-4; D is unclear. CDR1 SNHLY and CDR2 FYNNEI come from the germline V gene. CDR3 size: 13 residues. The V gene lost 8 bases and the J gene lost 0 bases, with 8 bases spanning the gap. Combining the CDR3 with reference TRBV2 and TRBJ2-4 gives the whole variable domain EPEVTQTPSHQVTQMGQEVILRCVPISNHLYFYWYRQILGQKVEFLVSFYNNEISEKSEIFDDQFSVERPDGSNFTLKIRSTKLEDSAMYFCASLEIAKNIQYFGAGTRLSVL.

This clone was counted between two and nine times. The V gene is TRBV29-1, the J gene TRBJ2-6; possible D gene TRBD2, 5 bases. CDR3 length: 16 amino acids. CDR1 is SQVTM, CDR2 ANQGSEA, per germline. Trimming shortened V by 5 bases and J by 0 bases, and 14 bases separated the two germline ends. CDR3 region: CSVRDDPGSGANVLTF. The CDR3 DNA reads TGCAGCGTTCGGGATGACCCAGGCTCTGGGGCCAACGTCCTGACTTTC.

The chain has TRBV7-8 and TRBJ1-5; 7 positions agree with TRBD1. V shed 2 bases, J shed 1 base, and the junction held 5 bases outside the gene matches. CDR3 length equals 16 residues. Germline V gives CDR1 SGHVS, CDR2 FQNEAQ. The CDR3 sequence is CASSLQGGWSNQPQHF. The CDR3 region has the DNA TGTGCCAGCAGCTTACAGGGGGGGTGGAGCAATCAGCCCCAGCATTTT. Supplemented by reference TRBV7-8 and TRBJ1-5, the full variable domain reads GAGVSQSPRYKVAKRGQDVALRCDPISGHVSLFWYQQALGQGPEFLTYFQNEAQLDKSGLPSDRFFAERPEGSVSTLKIQRTQQEDSAVYLCASSLQGGWSNQPQHFGDGTRLSIL.

The chain links TRBV7-9 to TRBJ1-5; D not certain. V was pared by 2 bases and J by 3 bases, with 2 bases between. CDR1 and CDR2 (germline): SEHNR, FQNEAQ (reference sequence). CDR3 length: 12 amino acids. This CDR3 reads CASSLPNQPQHF. Here the CDR3 DNA reads TGTGCCAGCAGCTTACCCAATCAGCCCCAGCATTTT.

The chain combines TRBV6-6 with TRBJ1-2, with a weak D call TRBD1 (6 bases). The length of the CDR3 is 12 residues. Germline V gene lookup returns CDR1 MNHNY and CDR2 SVGAGI (reference sequence). Trimming cost V 8 bases and J 3 bases, with 10 bases left between them. This chain's CDR3 is CASQGQYYGYTF. The CDR3 DNA follows: TGTGCCAGCCAAGGACAGTACTATGGCTACACCTTC.